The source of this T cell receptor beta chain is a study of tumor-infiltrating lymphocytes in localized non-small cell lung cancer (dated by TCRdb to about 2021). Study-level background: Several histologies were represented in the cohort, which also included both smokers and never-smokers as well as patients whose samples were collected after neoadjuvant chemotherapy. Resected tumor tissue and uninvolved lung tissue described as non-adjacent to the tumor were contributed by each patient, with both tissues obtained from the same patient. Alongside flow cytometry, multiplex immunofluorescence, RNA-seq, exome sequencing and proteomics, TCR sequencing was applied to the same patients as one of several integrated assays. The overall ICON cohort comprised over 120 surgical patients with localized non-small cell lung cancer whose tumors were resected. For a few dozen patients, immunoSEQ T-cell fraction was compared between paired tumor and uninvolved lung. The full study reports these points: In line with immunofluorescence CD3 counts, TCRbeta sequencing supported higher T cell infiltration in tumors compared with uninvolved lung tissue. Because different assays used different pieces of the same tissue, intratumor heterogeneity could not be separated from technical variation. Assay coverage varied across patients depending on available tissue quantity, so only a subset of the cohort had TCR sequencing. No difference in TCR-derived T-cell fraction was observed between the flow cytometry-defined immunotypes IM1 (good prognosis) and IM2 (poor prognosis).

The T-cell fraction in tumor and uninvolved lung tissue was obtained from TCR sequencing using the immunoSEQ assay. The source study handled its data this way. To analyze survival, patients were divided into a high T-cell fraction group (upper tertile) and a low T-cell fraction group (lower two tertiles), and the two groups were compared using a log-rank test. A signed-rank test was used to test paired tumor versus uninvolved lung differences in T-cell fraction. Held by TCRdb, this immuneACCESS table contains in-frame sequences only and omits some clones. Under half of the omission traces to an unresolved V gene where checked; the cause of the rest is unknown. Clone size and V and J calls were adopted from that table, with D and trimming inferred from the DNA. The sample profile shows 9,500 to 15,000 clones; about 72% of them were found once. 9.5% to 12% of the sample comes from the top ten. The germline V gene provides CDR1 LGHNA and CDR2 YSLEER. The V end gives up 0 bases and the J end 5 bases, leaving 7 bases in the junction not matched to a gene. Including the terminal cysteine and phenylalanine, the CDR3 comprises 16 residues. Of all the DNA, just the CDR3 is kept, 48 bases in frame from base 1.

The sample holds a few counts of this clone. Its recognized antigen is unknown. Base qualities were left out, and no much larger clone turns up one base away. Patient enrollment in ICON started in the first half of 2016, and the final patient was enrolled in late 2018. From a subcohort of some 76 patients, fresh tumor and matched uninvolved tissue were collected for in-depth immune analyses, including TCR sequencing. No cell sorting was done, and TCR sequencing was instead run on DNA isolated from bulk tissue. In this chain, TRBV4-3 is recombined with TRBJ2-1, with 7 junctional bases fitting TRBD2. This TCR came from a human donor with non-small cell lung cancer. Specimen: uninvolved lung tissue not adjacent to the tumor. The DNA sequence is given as TGCGCCAGCAGCCAAGAGTCCGGGACTATAAACAATGAGCAGTTCTTC. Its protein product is CASSQESGTINNEQFF.